What follows describes a single T cell receptor beta chain. TCRdb re-called the 5' RACE reads through MiXCR, storing one row per CDR3 protein. The sample consists of more than 450,000 distinct CDR3 sequences, 20% to 25% of them appearing once. This record belongs to a study of T cells after yellow fever vaccination. V shed 3 bases, J shed 4 bases, and the junction held 8 bases outside the gene matches. There are 16 residues in the CDR3. The germline V gene encodes CDR1 KGHDR and CDR2 SFDVKD. This TCR derives from a man younger than 35 who received the YFV17D yellow fever vaccine. This sequence joins TRBV24-1 and TRBJ2-5, with TRBD2 matching over 9 bases. The source was PBMCs, collected 21 days after the first yellow fever vaccination. CDR3 in DNA: TGTGCCACCAGTGATCAAACAGCGGGGGGTTTAGAGACCCAGTACTTC. It encodes CATSDQTAGGLETQYF.